The 8 T cell receptor beta chains given below trace back to one sample, sequenced in a study of OX40 agonist ivuxolimab in advanced cancers. This table comes from immunoSEQ multiplex PCR, and its TCRdb copy is limited to in-frame clones, with some not included. The sample shows approximately 90,000 clones, less than 95% of them seen only once. The starting material was CD4+ or CD8+ T cells sorted from blood, obtained in a trial of the OX40 agonist ivuxolimab. The source is an adult with an advanced solid tumor such as melanoma, head and neck, liver or kidney cancer.

The genes are TRBV5-4 and TRBJ2-2; perhaps D is TRBD1 or TRBD2 (6 bases each). The CDR3 is 14 amino acids. The germline V gene encodes CDR1 SGHNT and CDR2 YYREEE (reference sequence). V was pared by 6 bases and J by 6 bases, with 15 bases between. CDR3 DNA sequence: TGTGCCAGCACCATGTTGGGGGGCGCCGGGGAGCTGTTTTTT. This sequence encodes CASTMLGGAGELFF. The whole variable domain, remainder taken from reference TRBV5-4 and TRBJ2-2, is ETGVTQSPTHLIKTRGQQVTLRCSSQSGHNTVSWYQQALGQGPQFIFQYYREEENGRGNFPPRFSGLQFPNYSSELNVNALELDDSALYLCASTMLGGAGELFFGEGSRLTVL.

This clone was recorded once. The chain is built from TRBV6-5 and TRBJ2-1; 8 bases agree with TRBD2. CDR3 length: 16 amino acids. V lost 2 bases, J lost 8 bases, and 11 bases stayed unmatched. Germline V gene data show CDR1 as MNHEY and CDR2 as SVGAGI. CDR3 sequence reads: CASSYTLAGLGDEQFF. In nucleotides, the CDR3 is TGTGCCAGCAGTTACACCCTAGCGGGTCTGGGGGATGAGCAGTTCTTC.

The table lists this clone with a count of one. The V call is TRBV19, the J call TRBJ2-3; 8 bases are a match to TRBD2. V was pared by 7 bases and J by 9 bases, with 12 bases of the junction left unmatched. Germline assignment: CDR1 LNHDA and CDR2 SQIVND (reference sequence). The CDR3 consists of 14 residues. CDR3 loop: CASTTGRGPPTQYF. Written as DNA, the CDR3 is TGTGCCAGTACGACCGGGAGGGGACCGCCCACGCAGTATTTT.

This clone was counted once. This chain links TRBV7-2 with TRBJ2-7; D is perhaps TRBD1 or TRBD2 (5 bases each). Trimming pared 1 base from V and 3 bases from J, leaving 10 bases between. Germline V lookup: CDR1 SGHTA, CDR2 FQGNSA. The CDR3 sequence is 14 residues long. CDR3 sequence (DNA): TGTGCCAGCAGCTTAGGAGGGGCCCTCTACGAGCAGTACTTC. It codes for CASSLGGALYEQYF. The full variable domain, its missing parts supplied by reference TRBV7-2 and TRBJ2-7, is GAGVSQSPSNKVTEKGKDVELRCDPISGHTALYWYRQSLGQGLEFLIYFQGNSAPDKSGLPSDRFSAERTGGSVSTLTIQRTQQEDSAVYLCASSLGGALYEQYFGPGTRLTVT.

The V and J genes are TRBV7-3 and TRBJ2-4; TRBD2 matches at 9 bases. Germline V gene lookup returns CDR1 SGHTA and CDR2 FQGTGA. J was trimmed by 6 bases and V by 1 base; bases with no gene match: 4. The CDR3 spans 15 residues. CDR3 loop: CASSLNAGGGNIQYF. The CDR3 DNA reads TGTGCCAGCAGCTTAAATGCGGGAGGGGGAAACATTCAGTACTTC. The full variable domain, completed using reference TRBV7-3 and TRBJ2-4, is GAGVSQTPSNKVTEKGKYVELRCDPISGHTALYWYRQSLGQGPEFLIYFQGTGAADDSGLPNDRFFAVRPEGSVSTLKIQRTERGDSAVYLCASSLNAGGGNIQYFGAGTRLSVL.

The V call is TRBV2, the J call TRBJ2-7; TRBD2 is a possible D gene (5 bases). Trimming pared 6 bases from V and 3 bases from J, leaving 15 bases between. This CDR3 is 14 amino acids long. Germline CDR1 is SNHLY and CDR2 is FYNNEI. CDR3 sequence (DNA): TGTGCCAGCAGACGAACCTCCGGGAACTACGAGCAGTACTTC. Protein: CASRRTSGNYEQYF.

The rearrangement uses TRBV6-1 and TRBJ2-2; perhaps TRBD1 as D (5 bases). Looked up from germline, CDR1 is MNHNS and CDR2 is SASEGT. Trimming left V 5 bases short and J 6 bases short, with 13 bases between. This CDR3 has 14 amino acids. The CDR3 reads CASSPSRVAGELFF. The CDR3 DNA is TGTGCCAGCAGTCCATCCAGGGTTGCCGGGGAGCTGTTTTTT.

About this clone itself: Germline and junction disagree at one end, which may indicate a read error. The chain is built from TRBV7-7 and TRBJ2-1; D unresolved. CDR3 length: 13 residues. Germline V CDR1 and CDR2: SSHAT, FNYEAQ (reference sequence). CDR3 in DNA: TGTGCTAGCAGCTTAGAGCCTTACAATGAGCAGTTCTTC. Translated, it gives CASSLEPYNEQFF.